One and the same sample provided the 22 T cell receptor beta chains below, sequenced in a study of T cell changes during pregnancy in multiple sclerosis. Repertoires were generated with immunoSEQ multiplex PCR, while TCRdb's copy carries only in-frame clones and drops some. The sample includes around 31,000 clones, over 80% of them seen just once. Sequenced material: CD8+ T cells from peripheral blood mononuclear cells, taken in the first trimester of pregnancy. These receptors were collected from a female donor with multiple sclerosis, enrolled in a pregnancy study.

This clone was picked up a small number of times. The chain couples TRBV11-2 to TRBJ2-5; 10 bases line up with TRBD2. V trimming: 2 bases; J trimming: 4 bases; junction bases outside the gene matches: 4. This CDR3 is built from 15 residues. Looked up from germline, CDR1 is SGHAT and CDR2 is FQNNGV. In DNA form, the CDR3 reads TGTGCCAGCAGCTTATTAGCGGGGGGAGGAGAGACCCAGTACTTC. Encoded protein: CASSLLAGGGETQYF.

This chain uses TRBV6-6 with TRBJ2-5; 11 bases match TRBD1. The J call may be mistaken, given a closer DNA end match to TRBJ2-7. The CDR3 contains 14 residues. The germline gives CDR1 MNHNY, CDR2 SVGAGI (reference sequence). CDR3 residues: CASSYSGQGDEQYF. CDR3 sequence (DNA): TGTGCCAGCAGTTACTCGGGACAGGGGGACGAGCAGTACTTC.

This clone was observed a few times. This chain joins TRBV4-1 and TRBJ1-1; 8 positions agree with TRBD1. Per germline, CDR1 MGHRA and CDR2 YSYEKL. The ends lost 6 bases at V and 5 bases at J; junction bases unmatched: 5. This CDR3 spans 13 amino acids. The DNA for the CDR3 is TGCGCCAGCAGAGACAGGGGAGGGACTGAAGCTTTCTTT. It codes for CASRDRGGTEAFF.

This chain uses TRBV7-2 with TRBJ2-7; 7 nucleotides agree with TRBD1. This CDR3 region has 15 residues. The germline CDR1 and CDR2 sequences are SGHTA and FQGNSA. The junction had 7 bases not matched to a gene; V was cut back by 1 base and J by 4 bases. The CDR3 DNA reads TGTGCCAGCAGCTTAGGGCTCGGGACAGCTTACGAGCAGTACTTC. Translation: CASSLGLGTAYEQYF.

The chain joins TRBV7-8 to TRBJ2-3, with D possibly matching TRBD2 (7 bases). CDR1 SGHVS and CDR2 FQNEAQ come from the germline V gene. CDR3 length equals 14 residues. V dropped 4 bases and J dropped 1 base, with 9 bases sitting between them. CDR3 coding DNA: TGTGCCAGCAGCTGGGGGGGCGGCACAGATACGCAGTATTTT. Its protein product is CASSWGGGTDTQYF. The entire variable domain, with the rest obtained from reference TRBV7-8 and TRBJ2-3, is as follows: GAGVSQSPRYKVAKRGQDVALRCDPISGHVSLFWYQQALGQGPEFLTYFQNEAQLDKSGLPSDRFFAERPEGSVSTLKIQRTQQEDSAVYLCASSWGGGTDTQYFGPGTRLTVL.

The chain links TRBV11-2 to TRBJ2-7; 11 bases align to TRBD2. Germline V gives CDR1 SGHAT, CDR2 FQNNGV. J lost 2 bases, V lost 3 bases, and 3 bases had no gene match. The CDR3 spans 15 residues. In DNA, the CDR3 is TGTGCCAGCAGCTTTTTTAGCGGGAGGGCCTACGAGCAGTACTTC. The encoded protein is CASSFFSGRAYEQYF.

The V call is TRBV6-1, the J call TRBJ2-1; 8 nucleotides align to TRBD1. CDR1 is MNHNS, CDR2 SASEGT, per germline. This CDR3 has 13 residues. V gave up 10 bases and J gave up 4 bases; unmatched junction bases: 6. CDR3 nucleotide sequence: TGTGCCACCGCGGACAGGGAATACAATGAGCAGTTCTTC. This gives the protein CATADREYNEQFF.

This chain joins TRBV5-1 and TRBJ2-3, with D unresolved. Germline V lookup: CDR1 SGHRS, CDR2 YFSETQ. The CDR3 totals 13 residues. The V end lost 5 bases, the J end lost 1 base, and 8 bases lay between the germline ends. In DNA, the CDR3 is TGCGCCAGCAGTGAGACTGGCACAGATACGCAGTATTTT. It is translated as CASSETGTDTQYF.

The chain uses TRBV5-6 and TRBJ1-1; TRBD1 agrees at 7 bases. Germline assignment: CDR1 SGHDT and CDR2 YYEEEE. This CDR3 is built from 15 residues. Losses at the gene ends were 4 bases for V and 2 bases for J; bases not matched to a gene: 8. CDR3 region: CASSVVWDSNTEAFF. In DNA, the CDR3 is TGTGCCAGCAGCGTTGTTTGGGACAGCAACACTGAAGCTTTCTTT.

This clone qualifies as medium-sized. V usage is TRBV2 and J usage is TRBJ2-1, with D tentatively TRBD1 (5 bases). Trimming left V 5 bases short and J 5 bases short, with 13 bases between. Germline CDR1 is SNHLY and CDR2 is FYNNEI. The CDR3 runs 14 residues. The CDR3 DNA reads TGTGCCAGCAGTTCCTTCGACAGAGACAATGAGCAGTTCTTC. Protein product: CASSSFDRDNEQFF.

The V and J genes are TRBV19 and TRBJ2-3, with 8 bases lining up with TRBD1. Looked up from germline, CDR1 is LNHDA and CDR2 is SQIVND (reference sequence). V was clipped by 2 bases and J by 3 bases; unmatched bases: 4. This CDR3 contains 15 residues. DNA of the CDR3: TGTGCCAGTAGTATATCACAGGGGGGTACAGATACGCAGTATTTT. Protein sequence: CASSISQGGTDTQYF.

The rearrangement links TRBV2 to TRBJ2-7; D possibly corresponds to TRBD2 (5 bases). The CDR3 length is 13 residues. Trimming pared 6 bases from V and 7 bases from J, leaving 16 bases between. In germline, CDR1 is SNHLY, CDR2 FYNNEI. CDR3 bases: TGTGCCAGCAGCGCCGGGCTAACGGGGGAGCAGTACTTC. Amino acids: CASSAGLTGEQYF. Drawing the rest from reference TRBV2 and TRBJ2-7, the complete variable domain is EPEVTQTPSHQVTQMGQEVILRCVPISNHLYFYWYRQILGQKVEFLVSFYNNEISEKSEIFDDQFSVERPDGSNFTLKIRSTKLEDSAMYFCASSAGLTGEQYFGPGTRLTVT.

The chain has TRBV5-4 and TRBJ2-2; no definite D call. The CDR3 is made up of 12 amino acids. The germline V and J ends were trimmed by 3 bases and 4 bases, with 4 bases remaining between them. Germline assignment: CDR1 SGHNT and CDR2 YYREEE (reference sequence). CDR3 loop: CASSSSTGELFF. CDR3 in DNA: TGTGCCAGCAGCTCCTCCACCGGGGAGCTGTTTTTT.

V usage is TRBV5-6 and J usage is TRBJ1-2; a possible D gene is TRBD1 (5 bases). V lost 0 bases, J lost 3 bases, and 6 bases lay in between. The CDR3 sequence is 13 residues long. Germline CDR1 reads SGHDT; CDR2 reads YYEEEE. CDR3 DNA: TGTGCCAGCAGCTTGGCGGGGGACTATGGCTACACCTTC. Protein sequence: CASSLAGDYGYTF.

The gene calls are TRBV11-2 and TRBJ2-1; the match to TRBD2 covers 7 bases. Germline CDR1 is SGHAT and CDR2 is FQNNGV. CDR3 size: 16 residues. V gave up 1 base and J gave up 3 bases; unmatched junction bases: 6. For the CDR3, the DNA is TGTGCCAGCAGCTTAGTAGGGCGGGGGATCTACAATGAGCAGTTCTTC. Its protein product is CASSLVGRGIYNEQFF. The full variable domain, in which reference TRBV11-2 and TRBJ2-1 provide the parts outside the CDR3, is EAGVAQSPRYKIIEKRQSVAFWCNPISGHATLYWYQQILGQGPKLLIQFQNNGVVDDSQLPKDRFSAERLKGVDSTLKIQPAKLEDSAVYLCASSLVGRGIYNEQFFGPGTRLTVL.

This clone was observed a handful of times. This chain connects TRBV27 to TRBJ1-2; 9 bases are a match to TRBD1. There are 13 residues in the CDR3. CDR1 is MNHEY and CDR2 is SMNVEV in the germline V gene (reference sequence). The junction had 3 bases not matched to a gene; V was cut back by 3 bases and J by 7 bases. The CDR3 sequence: CASSFRDRAGYTF. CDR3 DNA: TGTGCCAGCAGTTTCCGGGACAGGGCTGGCTACACCTTC.

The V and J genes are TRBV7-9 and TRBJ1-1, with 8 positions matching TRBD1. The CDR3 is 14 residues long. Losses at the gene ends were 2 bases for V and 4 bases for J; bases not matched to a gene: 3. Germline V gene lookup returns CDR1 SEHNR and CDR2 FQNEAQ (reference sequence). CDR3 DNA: TGTGCCAGCAGCTTATCCACAGGGGGCACTGAAGCTTTCTTT. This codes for CASSLSTGGTEAFF.

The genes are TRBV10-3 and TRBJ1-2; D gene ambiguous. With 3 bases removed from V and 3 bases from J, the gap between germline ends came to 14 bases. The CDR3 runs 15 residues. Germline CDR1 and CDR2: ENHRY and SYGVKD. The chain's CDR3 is CAISEEARPDYGYTF. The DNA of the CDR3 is TGTGCCATCAGTGAAGAGGCGAGGCCAGACTATGGCTACACCTTC.

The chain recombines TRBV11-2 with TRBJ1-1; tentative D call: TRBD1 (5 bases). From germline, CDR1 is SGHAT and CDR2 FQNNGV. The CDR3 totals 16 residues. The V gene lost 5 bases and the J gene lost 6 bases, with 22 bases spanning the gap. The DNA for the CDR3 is TGTGCCAGCAGCCCGGGGAGGGGAAGCGACAGCCCTGAAGCTTTCTTT. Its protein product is CASSPGRGSDSPEAFF. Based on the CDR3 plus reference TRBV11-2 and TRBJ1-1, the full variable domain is EAGVAQSPRYKIIEKRQSVAFWCNPISGHATLYWYQQILGQGPKLLIQFQNNGVVDDSQLPKDRFSAERLKGVDSTLKIQPAKLEDSAVYLCASSPGRGSDSPEAFFGQGTRLTVV.

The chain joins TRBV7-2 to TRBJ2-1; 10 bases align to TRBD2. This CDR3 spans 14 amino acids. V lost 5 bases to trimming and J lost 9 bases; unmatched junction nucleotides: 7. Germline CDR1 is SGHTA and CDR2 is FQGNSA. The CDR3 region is CASSNLAGEVEQFF. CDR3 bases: TGTGCCAGCAGCAACCTAGCGGGAGAGGTTGAGCAGTTCTTC.

The CDR3 DNA sequence: TGTGCCAGCAGGCGGGACAGGGGGGACACTGAAGCTTTCTTT. This sequence encodes CASRRDRGDTEAFF. The chain joins TRBV7-8 to TRBJ1-1; 11 bases are a match to TRBD1. This CDR3 contains 14 residues. J gave up 3 bases and V 6 bases, and 3 bases lay outside the gene matches. Germline V gene sequence: CDR1 SGHVS, CDR2 FQNEAQ.

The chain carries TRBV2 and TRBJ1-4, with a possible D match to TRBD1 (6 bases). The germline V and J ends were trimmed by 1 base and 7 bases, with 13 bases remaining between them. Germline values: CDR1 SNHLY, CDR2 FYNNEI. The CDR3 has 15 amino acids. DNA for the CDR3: TGTGCCAGCAGTGAAGTGGGGGGCGGGAGTGAAAAACTGTTTTTT. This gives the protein CASSEVGGGSEKLFF.